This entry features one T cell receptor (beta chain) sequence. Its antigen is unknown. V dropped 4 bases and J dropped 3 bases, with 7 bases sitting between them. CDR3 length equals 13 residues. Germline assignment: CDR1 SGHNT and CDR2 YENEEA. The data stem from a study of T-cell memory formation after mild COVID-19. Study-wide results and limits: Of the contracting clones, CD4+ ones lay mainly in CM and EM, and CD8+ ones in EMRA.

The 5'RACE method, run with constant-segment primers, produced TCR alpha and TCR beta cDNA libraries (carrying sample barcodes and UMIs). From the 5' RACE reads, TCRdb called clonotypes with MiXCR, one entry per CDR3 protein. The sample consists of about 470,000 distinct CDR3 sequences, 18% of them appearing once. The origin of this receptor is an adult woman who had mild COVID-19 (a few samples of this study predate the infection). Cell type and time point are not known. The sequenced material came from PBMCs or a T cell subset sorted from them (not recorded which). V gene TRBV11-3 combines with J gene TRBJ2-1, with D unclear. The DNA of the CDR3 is TGTGCCAGCAGCTGGACCGACTACAATGAGCAGTTCTTC. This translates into CASSWTDYNEQFF.